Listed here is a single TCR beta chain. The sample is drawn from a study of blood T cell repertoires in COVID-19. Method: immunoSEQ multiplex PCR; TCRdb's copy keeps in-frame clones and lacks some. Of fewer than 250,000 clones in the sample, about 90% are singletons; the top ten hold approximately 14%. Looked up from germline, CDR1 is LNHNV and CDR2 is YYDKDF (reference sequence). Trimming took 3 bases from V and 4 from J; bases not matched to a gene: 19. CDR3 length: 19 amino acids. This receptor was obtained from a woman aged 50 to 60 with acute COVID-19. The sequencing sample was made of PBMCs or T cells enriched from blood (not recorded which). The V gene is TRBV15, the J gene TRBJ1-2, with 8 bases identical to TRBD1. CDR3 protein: CATSRDRVTRRNTGYGYTF. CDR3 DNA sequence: TGTGCCACCAGCAGGGACAGGGTCACAAGGCGGAATACGGGCTATGGCTACACCTTC.